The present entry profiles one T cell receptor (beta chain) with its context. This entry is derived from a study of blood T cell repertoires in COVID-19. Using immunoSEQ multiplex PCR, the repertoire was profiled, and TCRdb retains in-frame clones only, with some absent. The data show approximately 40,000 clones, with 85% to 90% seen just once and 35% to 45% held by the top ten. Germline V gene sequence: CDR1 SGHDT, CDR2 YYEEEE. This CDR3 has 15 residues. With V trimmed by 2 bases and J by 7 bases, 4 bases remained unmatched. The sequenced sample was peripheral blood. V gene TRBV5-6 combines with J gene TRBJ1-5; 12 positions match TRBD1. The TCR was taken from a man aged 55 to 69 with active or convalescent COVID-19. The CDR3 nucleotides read TGTGCCAGCAGCTTTACCGGGACAGGGGGCCAGCCCCAGCATTTT. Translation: CASSFTGTGGQPQHF.